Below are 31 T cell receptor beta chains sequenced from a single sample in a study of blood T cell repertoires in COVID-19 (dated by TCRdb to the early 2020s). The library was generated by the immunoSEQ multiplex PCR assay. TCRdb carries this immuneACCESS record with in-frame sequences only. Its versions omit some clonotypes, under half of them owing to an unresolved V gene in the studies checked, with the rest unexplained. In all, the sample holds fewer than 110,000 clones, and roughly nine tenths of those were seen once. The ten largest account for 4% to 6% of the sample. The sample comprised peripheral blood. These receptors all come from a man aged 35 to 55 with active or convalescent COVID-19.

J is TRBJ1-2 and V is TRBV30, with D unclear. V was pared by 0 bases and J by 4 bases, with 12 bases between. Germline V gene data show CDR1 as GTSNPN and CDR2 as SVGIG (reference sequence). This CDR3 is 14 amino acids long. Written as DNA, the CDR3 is TGTGCCTGGAGTGTCAACGGGTGGAGCTATGGCTACACCTTC. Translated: CAWSVNGWSYGYTF. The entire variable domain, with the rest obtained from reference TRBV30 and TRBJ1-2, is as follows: SQTIHQWPATLVQPVGSPLSLECTVEGTSNPNLYWYRQAAGRGLQLLFYSVGIGQISSEVPQNLSASRPQDRQFILSSKKLLLSDSGFYLCAWSVNGWSYGYTFGSGTRLTVV.

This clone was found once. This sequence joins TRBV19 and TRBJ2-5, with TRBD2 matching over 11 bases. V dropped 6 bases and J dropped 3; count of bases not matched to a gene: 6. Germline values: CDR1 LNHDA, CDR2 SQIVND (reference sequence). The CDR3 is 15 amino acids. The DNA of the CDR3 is TGTGCCAGTAGGGAGCTAGCGGGAGGCGAAGAGACCCAGTACTTC. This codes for CASRELAGGEETQYF.

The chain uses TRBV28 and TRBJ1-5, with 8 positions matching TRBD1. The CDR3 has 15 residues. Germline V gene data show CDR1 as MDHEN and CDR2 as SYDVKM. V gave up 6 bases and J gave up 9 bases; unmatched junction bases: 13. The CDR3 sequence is CASSLAGGGQGPQHF. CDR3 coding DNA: TGTGCCAGCAGCTTGGCAGGGGGCGGACAGGGGCCCCAGCATTTT. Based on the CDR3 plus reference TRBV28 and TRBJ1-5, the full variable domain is DVKVTQSSRYLVKRTGEKVFLECVQDMDHENMFWYRQDPGLGLRLIYFSYDVKMKEKGDIPEGYSVSREKKERFSLILESASTNQTSMYLCASSLAGGGQGPQHFGDGTRLSIL.

The CDR3 spells CASSVGAQGPLTDTQYF. The CDR3 coding sequence is TGTGCCAGCAGCGTAGGGGCCCAGGGGCCGCTCACAGATACGCAGTATTTT. This chain uses TRBV9 with TRBJ2-3; the D gene is possibly TRBD1 (6 bases). The CDR3 is 17 amino acids. The V end was cut by 0 bases, the J end by 2 bases, with 16 bases between. Germline V gives CDR1 SGDLS, CDR2 YYNGEE.

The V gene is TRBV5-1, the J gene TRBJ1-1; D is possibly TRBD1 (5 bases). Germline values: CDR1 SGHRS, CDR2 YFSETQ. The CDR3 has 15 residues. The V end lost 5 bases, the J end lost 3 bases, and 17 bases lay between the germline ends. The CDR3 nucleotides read TGCGCCAGCAGTATCCGCCCGGGGGTCGACACTGAAGCTTTCTTT. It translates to CASSIRPGVDTEAFF.

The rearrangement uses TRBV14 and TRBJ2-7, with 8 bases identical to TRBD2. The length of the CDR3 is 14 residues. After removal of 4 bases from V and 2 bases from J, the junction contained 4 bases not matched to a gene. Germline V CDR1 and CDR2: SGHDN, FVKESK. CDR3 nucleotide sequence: TGTGCCAGCAGCCTTACTAGCGGACCCTACGAGCAGTACTTC. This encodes CASSLTSGPYEQYF. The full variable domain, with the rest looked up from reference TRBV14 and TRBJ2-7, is EAGVTQFPSHSVIEKGQTVTLRCDPISGHDNLYWYRRVMGKEIKFLLHFVKESKQDESGMPNNRFLAERTGGTYSTLKVQPAELEDSGVYFCASSLTSGPYEQYFGPGTRLTVT.

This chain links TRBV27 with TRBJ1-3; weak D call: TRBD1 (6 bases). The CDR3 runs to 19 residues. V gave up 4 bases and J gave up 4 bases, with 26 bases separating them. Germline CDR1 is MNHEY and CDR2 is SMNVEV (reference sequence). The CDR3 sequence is CASSSGGGAGALRGNTIYF. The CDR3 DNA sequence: TGTGCCAGCAGTTCAGGAGGAGGGGCGGGGGCTCTGAGGGGAAACACCATATATTTT.

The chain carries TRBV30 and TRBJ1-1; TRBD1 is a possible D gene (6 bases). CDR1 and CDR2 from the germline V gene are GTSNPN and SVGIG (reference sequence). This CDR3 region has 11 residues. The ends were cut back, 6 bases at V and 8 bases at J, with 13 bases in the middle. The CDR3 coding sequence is TGTGCCTGTAATACAGGGATAGAAGCTTTCTTT. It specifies CACNTGIEAFF.

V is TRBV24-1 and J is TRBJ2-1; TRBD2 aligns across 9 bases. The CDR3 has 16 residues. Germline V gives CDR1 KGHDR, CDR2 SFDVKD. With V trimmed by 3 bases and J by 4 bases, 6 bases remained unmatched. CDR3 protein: CATSDRGSGRYNEQFF. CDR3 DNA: TGTGCCACCAGTGATCGCGGTAGCGGGAGATACAATGAGCAGTTCTTC.

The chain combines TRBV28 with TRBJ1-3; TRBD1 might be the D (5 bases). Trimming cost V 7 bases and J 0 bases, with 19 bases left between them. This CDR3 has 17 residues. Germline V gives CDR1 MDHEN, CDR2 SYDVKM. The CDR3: CASTNRVGRGSGNTIYF. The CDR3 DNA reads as TGTGCCAGCACCAATAGGGTCGGAAGGGGCTCTGGAAACACCATATATTTT.

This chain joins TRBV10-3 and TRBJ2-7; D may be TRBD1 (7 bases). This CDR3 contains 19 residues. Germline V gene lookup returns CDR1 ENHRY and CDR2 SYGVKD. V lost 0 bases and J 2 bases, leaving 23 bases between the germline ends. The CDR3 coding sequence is TGTGCCATCAGTGAGTCAGAGATAGATGACAGGGAGGAACCCTACGAGCAGTACTTC. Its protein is CAISESEIDDREEPYEQYF.

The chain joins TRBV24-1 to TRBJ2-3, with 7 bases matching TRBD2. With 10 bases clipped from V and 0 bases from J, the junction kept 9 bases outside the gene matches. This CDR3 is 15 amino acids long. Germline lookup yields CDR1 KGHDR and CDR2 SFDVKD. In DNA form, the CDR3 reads TGTGCCACTATGGCGAGCGGGGTTAGCACAGATACGCAGTATTTT. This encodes CATMASGVSTDTQYF.

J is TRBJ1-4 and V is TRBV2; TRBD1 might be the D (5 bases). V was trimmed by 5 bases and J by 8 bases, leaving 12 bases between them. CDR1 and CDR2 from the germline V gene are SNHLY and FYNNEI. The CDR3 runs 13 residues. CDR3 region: CASSPTGYEKLFF. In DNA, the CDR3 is TGTGCCAGCAGTCCCACAGGTTACGAAAAACTGTTTTTT.

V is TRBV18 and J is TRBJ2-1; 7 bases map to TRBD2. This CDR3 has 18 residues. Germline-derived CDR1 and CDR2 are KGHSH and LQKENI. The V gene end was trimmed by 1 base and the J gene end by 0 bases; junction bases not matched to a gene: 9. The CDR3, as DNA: TGTGCCAGCTCACCACGTTTGGCTAGCGGTAGCTCCTACAATGAGCAGTTCTTC. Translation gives CASSPRLASGSSYNEQFF. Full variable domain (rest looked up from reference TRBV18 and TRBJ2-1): NAGVMQNPRHLVRRRGQEARLRCSPMKGHSHVYWYRQLPEEGLKFMVYLQKENIIDESGMPKERFSAEFPKEGPSILRIQQVVRGDSAAYFCASSPRLASGSSYNEQFFGPGTRLTVL.

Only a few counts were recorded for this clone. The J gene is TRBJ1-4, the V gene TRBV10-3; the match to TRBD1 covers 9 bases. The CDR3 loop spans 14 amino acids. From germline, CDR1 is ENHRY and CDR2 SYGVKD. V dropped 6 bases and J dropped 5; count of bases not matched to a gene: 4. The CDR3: CAISPGTGNEKLFF. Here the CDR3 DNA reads TGTGCCATCAGCCCCGGGACAGGGAATGAAAAACTGTTTTTT.

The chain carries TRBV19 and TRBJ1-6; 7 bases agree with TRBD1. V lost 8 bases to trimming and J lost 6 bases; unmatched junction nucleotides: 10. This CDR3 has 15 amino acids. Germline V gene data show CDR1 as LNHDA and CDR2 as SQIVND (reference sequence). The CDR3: CASLRDRTRNSPLHF. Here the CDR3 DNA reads TGTGCCAGTCTCCGGGACAGAACCCGTAATTCACCCCTCCACTTT.

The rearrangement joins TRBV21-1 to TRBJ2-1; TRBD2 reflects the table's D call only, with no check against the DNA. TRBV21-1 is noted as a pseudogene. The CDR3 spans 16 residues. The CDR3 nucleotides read TGTGCCAGCAGCAAAGTAACGCCGGGACTAGGGAATGAGCAGTTCTTC. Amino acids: CASSKVTPGLGNEQFF.

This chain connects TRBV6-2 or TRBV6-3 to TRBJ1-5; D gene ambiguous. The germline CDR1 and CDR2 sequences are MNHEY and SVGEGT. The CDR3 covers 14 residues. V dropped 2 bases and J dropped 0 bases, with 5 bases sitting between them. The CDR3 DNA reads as TGTGCCAGCAGTTACCAAAATAGCAATCAGCCCCAGCATTTT. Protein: CASSYQNSNQPQHF.

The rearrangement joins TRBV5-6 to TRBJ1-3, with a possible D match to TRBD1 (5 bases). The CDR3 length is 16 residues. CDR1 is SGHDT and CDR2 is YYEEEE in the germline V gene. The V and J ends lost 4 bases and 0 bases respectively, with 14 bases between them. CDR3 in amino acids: CASSRREGISGNTIYF. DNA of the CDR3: TGTGCCAGCAGCCGCCGGGAGGGGATCTCTGGAAACACCATATATTTT. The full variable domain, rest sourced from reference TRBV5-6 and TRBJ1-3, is DAGVTQSPTHLIKTRGQQVTLRCSPKSGHDTVSWYQQALGQGPQFIFQYYEEEERQRGNFPDRFSGHQFPNYSSELNVNALLLGDSALYLCASSRREGISGNTIYFGEGSWLTVV.

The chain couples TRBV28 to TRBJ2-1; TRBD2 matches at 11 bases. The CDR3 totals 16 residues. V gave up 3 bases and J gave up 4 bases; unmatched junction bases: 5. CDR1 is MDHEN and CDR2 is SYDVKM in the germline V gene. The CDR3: CASSFLRTSGYNEQFF. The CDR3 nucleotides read TGTGCCAGCAGTTTCTTGAGGACTAGCGGGTACAATGAGCAGTTCTTC.

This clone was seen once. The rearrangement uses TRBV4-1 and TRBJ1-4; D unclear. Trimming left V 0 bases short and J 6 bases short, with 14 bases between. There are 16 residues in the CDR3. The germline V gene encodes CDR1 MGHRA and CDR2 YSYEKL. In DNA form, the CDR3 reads TGCGCCAGCAGCCAAGATGAATGGGGAGGATATGAAAAACTGTTTTTT. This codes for CASSQDEWGGYEKLFF.

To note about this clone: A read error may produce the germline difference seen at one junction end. The CDR3 DNA follows: TGTGCCGGCAGCCCGGGACAGGGAGCCGGAGGCTACACCTTC. This gives the protein CAGSPGQGAGGYTF. The chain couples TRBV7-9 to TRBJ1-2; 9 bases are a match to TRBD1. The CDR3 contains 14 residues. Germline CDR1 is SEHNR and CDR2 is FQNEAQ (reference sequence).

CDR3: CASSYRENYGYTF. In nucleotides, the CDR3 is TGTGCCAGCAGTTACCGGGAGAACTATGGCTACACCTTC. The gene calls are TRBV25-1 and TRBJ1-2, with D unresolved. The V gene's germline CDR1 is MGHDK and CDR2 SYGVNS. The V gene lost 5 bases and the J gene lost 2 bases, with 9 bases spanning the gap. The CDR3 spans 13 residues.

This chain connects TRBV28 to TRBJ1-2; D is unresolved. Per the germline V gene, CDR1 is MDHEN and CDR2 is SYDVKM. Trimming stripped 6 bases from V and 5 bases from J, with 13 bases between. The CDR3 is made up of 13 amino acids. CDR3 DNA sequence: TGTGCCAGCAGCTCCGCTATTAGTTATGGCTACACCTTC. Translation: CASSSAISYGYTF.

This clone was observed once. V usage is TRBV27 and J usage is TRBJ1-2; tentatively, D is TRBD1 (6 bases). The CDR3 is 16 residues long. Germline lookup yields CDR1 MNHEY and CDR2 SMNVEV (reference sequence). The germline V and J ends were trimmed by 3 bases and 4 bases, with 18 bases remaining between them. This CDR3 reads CASSFAGQGLSYGYTF. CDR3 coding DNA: TGTGCCAGCAGTTTTGCCGGCCAGGGGTTATCCTATGGCTACACCTTC.

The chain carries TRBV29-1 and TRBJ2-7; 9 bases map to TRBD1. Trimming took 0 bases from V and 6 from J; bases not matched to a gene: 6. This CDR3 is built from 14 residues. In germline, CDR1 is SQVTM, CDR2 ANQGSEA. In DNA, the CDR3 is TGCAGCGTTGAAGAAGGGACAGGGTTTGGCGAGCAGTACTTC. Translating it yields CSVEEGTGFGEQYF.

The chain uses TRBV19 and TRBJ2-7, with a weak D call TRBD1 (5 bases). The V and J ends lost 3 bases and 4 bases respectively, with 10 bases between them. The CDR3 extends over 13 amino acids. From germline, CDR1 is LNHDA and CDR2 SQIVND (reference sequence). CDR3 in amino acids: CASSMVRGYEQYF. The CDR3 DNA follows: TGTGCCAGTAGTATGGTAAGGGGATACGAGCAGTACTTC.

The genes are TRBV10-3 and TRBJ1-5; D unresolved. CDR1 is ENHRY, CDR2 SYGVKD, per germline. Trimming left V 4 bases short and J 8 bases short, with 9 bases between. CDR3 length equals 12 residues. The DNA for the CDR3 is TGTGCCATCAGTGTACCCGGGGAGCCCCAGCATTTT. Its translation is CAISVPGEPQHF.

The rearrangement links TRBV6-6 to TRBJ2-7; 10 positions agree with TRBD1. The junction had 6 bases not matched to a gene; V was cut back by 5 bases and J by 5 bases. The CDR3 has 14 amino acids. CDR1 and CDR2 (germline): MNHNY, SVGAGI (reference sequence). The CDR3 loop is CASSTGTGVNEQYF. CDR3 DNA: TGTGCCAGCAGTACAGGGACAGGGGTAAACGAGCAGTACTTC.

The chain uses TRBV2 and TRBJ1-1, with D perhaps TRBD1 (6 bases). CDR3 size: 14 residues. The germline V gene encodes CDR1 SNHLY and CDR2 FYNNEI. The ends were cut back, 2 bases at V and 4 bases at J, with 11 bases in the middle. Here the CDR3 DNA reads TGTGCCAGCAGTGAATTCTTAGGGGGCACTGAAGCTTTCTTT. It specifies CASSEFLGGTEAFF.

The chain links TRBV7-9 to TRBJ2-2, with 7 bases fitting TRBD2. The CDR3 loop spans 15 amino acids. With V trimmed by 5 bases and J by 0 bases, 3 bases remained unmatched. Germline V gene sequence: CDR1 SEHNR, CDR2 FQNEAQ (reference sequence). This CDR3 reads CASSPGGSNTGELFF. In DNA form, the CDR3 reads TGTGCCAGCAGCCCCGGGGGGTCGAACACCGGGGAGCTGTTTTTT.